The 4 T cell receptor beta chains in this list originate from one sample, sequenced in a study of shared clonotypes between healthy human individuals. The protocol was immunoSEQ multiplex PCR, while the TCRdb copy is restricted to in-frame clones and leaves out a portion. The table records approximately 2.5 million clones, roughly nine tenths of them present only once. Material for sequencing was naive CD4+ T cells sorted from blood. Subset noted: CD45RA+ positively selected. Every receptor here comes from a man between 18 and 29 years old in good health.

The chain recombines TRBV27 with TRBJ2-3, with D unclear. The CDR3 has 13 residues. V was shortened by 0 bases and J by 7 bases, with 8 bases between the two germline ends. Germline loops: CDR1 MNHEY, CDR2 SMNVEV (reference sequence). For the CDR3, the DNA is TGTGCCAGCAGTTTATCGTTACTTAATACGCAGTATTTT. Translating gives CASSLSLLNTQYF.

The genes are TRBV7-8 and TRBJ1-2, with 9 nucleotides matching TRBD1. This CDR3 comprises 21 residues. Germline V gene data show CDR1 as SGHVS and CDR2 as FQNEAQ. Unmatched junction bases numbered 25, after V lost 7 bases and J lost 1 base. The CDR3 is CASKPFELTGTGQGSNYGYTF. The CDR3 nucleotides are TGTGCCAGCAAACCATTCGAGTTAACCGGGACAGGGCAGGGGAGTAACTATGGCTACACCTTC.

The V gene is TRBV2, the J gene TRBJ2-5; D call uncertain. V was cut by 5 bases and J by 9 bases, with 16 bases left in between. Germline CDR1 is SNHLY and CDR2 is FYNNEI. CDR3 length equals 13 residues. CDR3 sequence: CASSTGPTAAQYF. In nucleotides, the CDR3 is TGTGCCAGCAGTACCGGGCCCACTGCGGCCCAGTACTTC.

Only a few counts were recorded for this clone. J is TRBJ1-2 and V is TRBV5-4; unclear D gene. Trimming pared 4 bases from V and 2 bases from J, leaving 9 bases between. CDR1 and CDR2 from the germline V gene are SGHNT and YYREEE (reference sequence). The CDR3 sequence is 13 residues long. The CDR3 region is CASSVDRNYGYTF. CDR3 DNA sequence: TGTGCCAGCAGCGTGGACCGAAACTATGGCTACACCTTC.